This TCR beta chain is from a study of blood T cell repertoires in COVID-19. CDR1 and CDR2 from the germline V gene are SGHTA and FQGNSA. The CDR3 runs to 15 residues. Unmatched junction bases numbered 9, after V lost 5 bases and J lost 3 bases. In the authors' methods: Reference gene primer amplification gave nucleated cell count estimates. Generated by immunoSEQ multiplex PCR, the TCRdb table keeps only in-frame clones and is missing some. D and trimming come from the DNA, and the V and J calls and clone size come from that table. The sample lists some 300,000 clones; about 87% were seen once. The source is a woman under 40 who had recovered from COVID-19. The sample comprised peripheral blood. This chain joins TRBV7-2 and TRBJ2-7; 8 bases agree with TRBD1. Written as DNA, the CDR3 is TGTGCCAGCAGCCAAGGGGCAGGGGGCTTCTACGAGCAGTACTTC. Encoded protein: CASSQGAGGFYEQYF.